The present T cell receptor (beta chain) was sequenced within a study of cytomegalovirus exposure and HLA in healthy donors. The PCR was carried out with 60 Vbeta primers and 13 Jbeta primers. TCRdb keeps only in-frame clones here, not all; method: immunoSEQ multiplex PCR. The profile shows some 110,000 clones, about 70% of them singletons. This clone was picked up one time. Its antigen is undetermined. The V gene's germline CDR1 is ENHRY and CDR2 SYGVKD. This CDR3 comprises 18 residues. The V and J ends lost 0 bases and 3 bases respectively, with 20 bases between them. Whole-study results and caveats: High specificity and sensitivity for cytomegalovirus status were reported for the classifier.

The specimen sequenced was PBMCs. This chain uses TRBV10-3 with TRBJ2-5; D uncertain. The clonotype was recovered from a boy under 18 in good health and CMV-seronegative. The CDR3 is CAISESIFPSSAKETQYF. The DNA for the CDR3 is TGTGCCATCAGTGAGTCGATTTTTCCCTCTAGTGCCAAAGAGACCCAGTACTTC.